A single sample gave rise to the 32 T cell receptor beta chains below, sequenced in a study of blood T cell repertoires in COVID-19. Measured with immunoSEQ multiplex PCR; TCRdb has only the in-frame clones, and not every one. Of about 53,000 clones in the sample, approximately 80% are singletons; the top ten hold 35% to 55%. The sequenced sample consisted of peripheral blood. All receptors come from a man in his 70s with active or convalescent COVID-19.

The chain employs TRBV7-8 and TRBJ2-3; TRBD2 matches at 14 bases. J gave up 9 bases and V 4 bases, and 15 bases lay outside the gene matches. The germline gives CDR1 SGHVS, CDR2 FQNEAQ. CDR3 length: 18 residues. CDR3 in amino acids: CASSSGLAGERARGTQYF. DNA for the CDR3: TGTGCCAGCAGCTCGGGACTAGCGGGAGAAAGGGCACGGGGGACGCAGTATTTT.

The chain employs TRBV7-2 and TRBJ2-7; 9 positions agree with TRBD1. Germline assignment: CDR1 SGHTA and CDR2 FQGNSA. This CDR3 has 15 residues. V lost 5 bases, J lost 2 bases, and 7 bases stayed unmatched. In nucleotides, the CDR3 is TGTGCCAGCAGCCAGGGACAGGGTTTTACCTACGAGCAGTACTTC. Amino acids: CASSQGQGFTYEQYF.

The chain carries TRBV18 and TRBJ1-6, with TRBD1 as a possible D gene (6 bases). With 6 bases removed from V and 2 bases from J, the gap between germline ends came to 11 bases. The CDR3 is made up of 15 amino acids. CDR1 and CDR2 (germline): KGHSH, LQKENI. For the CDR3, the DNA is TGTGCCAGCTCCTCGGACAGAACCTATAATTCACCCCTCCACTTT. Translation gives CASSSDRTYNSPLHF. Combining the CDR3 with reference TRBV18 and TRBJ1-6 gives the whole variable domain NAGVMQNPRHLVRRRGQEARLRCSPMKGHSHVYWYRQLPEEGLKFMVYLQKENIIDESGMPKERFSAEFPKEGPSILRIQQVVRGDSAAYFCASSSDRTYNSPLHFGNGTRLTVT.

This clone was detected only once. The V gene is TRBV3-1 (or the pseudogene TRBV3-2), the J gene TRBJ1-1; no clear D gene. Per germline, CDR1 LGHDT and CDR2 YNNKEL (reference sequence). V lost 0 bases to trimming and J lost 1 base, with 9 bases between them. CDR3 length equals 15 residues. CDR3 sequence: CASSQEWRRNTEAFF. Here the CDR3 DNA reads TGTGCCAGCAGCCAAGAATGGAGGAGGAACACTGAAGCTTTCTTT.

V is TRBV13 and J is TRBJ2-2; D might be TRBD1 (5 bases). This CDR3 is 12 amino acids long. Germline values: CDR1 PRHDT, CDR2 FYEKMQ (reference sequence). V lost 8 bases and J 6 bases, leaving 10 bases between the germline ends. CDR3 nucleotides: TGTGCCAGCCAGGGTTTGTCCGGGGAGCTGTTTTTT. Amino acids: CASQGLSGELFF.

The chain recombines TRBV7-9 with TRBJ2-1, with 9 nucleotides matching TRBD2. V dropped 2 bases and J dropped 1; count of bases not matched to a gene: 3. CDR3 size: 16 residues. Germline lookup yields CDR1 SEHNR and CDR2 FQNEAQ (reference sequence). The CDR3 DNA reads TGTGCCAGCAGCTTACCTAGCGGGATGTCCTACAATGAGCAGTTCTTC. It specifies CASSLPSGMSYNEQFF.

The J gene is TRBJ1-2, the V gene TRBV19; D remains ambiguous. This CDR3 has 15 amino acids. Germline loops: CDR1 LNHDA, CDR2 SQIVND (reference sequence). V lost 5 bases and J lost 0, with 13 bases in between. This chain's CDR3 is CASSGEAKPNYGYTF. CDR3 coding DNA: TGTGCCAGTAGTGGGGAGGCTAAGCCTAACTATGGCTACACCTTC.

This chain connects TRBV29-1 to TRBJ2-3; the match to TRBD1 covers 7 bases. The CDR3 contains 13 residues. V lost 8 bases to trimming and J lost 4 bases; unmatched junction nucleotides: 9. Germline-derived CDR1 and CDR2 are SQVTM and ANQGSEA. The CDR3 region is CSLGPGGADTQYF. The CDR3 nucleotides read TGCAGCTTGGGCCCAGGGGGAGCAGATACGCAGTATTTT.

The V and J genes are TRBV4-2 and TRBJ1-5; 8 bases are a match to TRBD1. Germline trimming cut 1 base from V and 7 bases from J; bases unmatched to any gene: 3. The V gene's germline CDR1 is LGHNA and CDR2 YNFKEQ. The CDR3 is 14 residues long. The CDR3 region is CASSQADRAQPQHF. CDR3 bases: TGTGCCAGCAGCCAAGCGGACAGGGCCCAGCCCCAGCATTTT.

The chain links TRBV21-1 to TRBJ2-3; the D call of TRBD2 is as the table states it, not checked on the DNA. TRBV21-1 is tagged as a pseudogene. The CDR3 is 14 residues long. The DNA of the CDR3 is TGTGCCAGCAGCAAAGCGAGGGTAGCGAATACGCAGTATTTT. Protein sequence: CASSKARVANTQYF.

The V gene is TRBV28, the J gene TRBJ1-6, with TRBD1 as a possible D gene (6 bases). From germline, CDR1 is MDHEN and CDR2 SYDVKM. CDR3 size: 13 residues. V was cut by 7 bases and J by 10 bases, with 14 bases left in between. The CDR3 DNA reads TGTGCCAGCACTCGGACAGACCGCTCACCCCTCCACTTT. Its protein product is CASTRTDRSPLHF.

The V call is TRBV3-1 (or the pseudogene TRBV3-2), the J call TRBJ1-1, with D perhaps matching TRBD1 (5 bases). CDR1 LGHDT and CDR2 YNNKEL come from the germline V gene (reference sequence). The V gene lost 5 bases and the J gene lost 5 bases, with 12 bases spanning the gap. The CDR3 has 13 residues. DNA of the CDR3: TGTGCCAGCAGCTCAACTCGGGGGACTGAAGCTTTCTTT. Translated: CASSSTRGTEAFF.

The genes are TRBV14 and TRBJ2-1; no clear D. The V and J ends lost 4 bases and 0 bases respectively, with 4 bases between them. The CDR3 has 13 residues. Germline V gene lookup returns CDR1 SGHDN and CDR2 FVKESK. The CDR3 is CASSLSSYNEQFF. CDR3 DNA sequence: TGTGCCAGCAGCCTGAGCTCCTACAATGAGCAGTTCTTC.

The chain recombines TRBV10-3 with TRBJ2-3, with a possible D match to TRBD1 (6 bases). CDR1 is ENHRY and CDR2 is SYGVKD in the germline V gene. The CDR3 contains 11 residues. Between the trimmed V and J ends, which lost 10 bases and 4 bases, there was a span of 9 bases. The CDR3 reads CATRGADTQYF. The CDR3 DNA reads as TGTGCCACCAGGGGAGCAGATACGCAGTATTTT.

The chain carries TRBV28 and TRBJ1-4, with D uncertain. This CDR3 is 17 amino acids long. The ends were cut back, 1 base at V and 0 bases at J, with 12 bases in the middle. The germline V gene has CDR1 MDHEN and CDR2 SYDVKM. In DNA form, the CDR3 reads TGTGCCAGCAGTTTATCGGGAGGGAGTGCAACTAATGAAAAACTGTTTTTT. Encoded protein: CASSLSGGSATNEKLFF.

The chain links TRBV19 to TRBJ2-3; 8 bases line up with TRBD1. Trimming at V came to 5 bases and at J to 4 bases, leaving 8 bases not matched to a gene. The CDR3 loop spans 15 amino acids. Germline V CDR1 and CDR2: LNHDA, SQIVND (reference sequence). The CDR3 protein is CASSHRGSLSDTQYF. The CDR3 DNA follows: TGTGCCAGTAGTCACAGGGGGTCACTTTCAGATACGCAGTATTTT. Filled out from reference TRBV19 and TRBJ2-3, the complete variable domain reads DGGITQSPKYLFRKEGQNVTLSCEQNLNHDAMYWYRQDPGQGLRLIYYSQIVNDFQKGDIAEGYSVSREKKESFPLTVTSAQKNPTAFYLCASSHRGSLSDTQYFGPGTRLTVL.

This clone has more than one count but fewer than ten. The V and J genes are TRBV14 and TRBJ1-6; TRBD1 might be the D (6 bases). V was cut by 4 bases and J by 5 bases, with 12 bases left in between. The V gene's germline CDR1 is SGHDN and CDR2 FVKESK. The CDR3 is 15 residues long. The CDR3 reads CASSPTGINNSPLHF. The CDR3 nucleotides read TGTGCCAGCAGCCCTACAGGGATAAATAATTCACCCCTCCACTTT.

The gene calls are TRBV7-9 and TRBJ1-2, with 9 bases aligning to TRBD1. CDR1 SEHNR and CDR2 FQNEAQ come from the germline V gene (reference sequence). The trim removed 4 bases at V and 9 bases at J, leaving 12 bases unmatched. The CDR3 is made up of 15 amino acids. CDR3 amino acids: CASSSDMDRGSSYTF. The CDR3 nucleotides are TGTGCCAGCAGCTCGGATATGGACAGGGGAAGTAGCTACACCTTC.

The rearrangement uses TRBV18 and TRBJ2-7; possible D gene TRBD1, 5 bases. V was shortened by 3 bases and J by 5 bases, with 8 bases between the two germline ends. This CDR3 region has 12 residues. The V gene's germline CDR1 is KGHSH and CDR2 LQKENI. Written as DNA, the CDR3 is TGTGCCAGCTCACCTGGGGCCAACGAGCAGTACTTC. Its translation is CASSPGANEQYF.

The V call is TRBV2, the J call TRBJ2-1; 8 nucleotides line up with TRBD1. The CDR3 consists of 12 residues. The J segment lost 14 bases and the V segment lost 8 bases, leaving 11 bases of the junction unmatched. In germline, CDR1 is SNHLY, CDR2 FYNNEI. CDR3 in DNA: TGTGCCAGCGGGAGACAGGGGAATTTTGAGTTCTTC. Protein: CASGRQGNFEFF.

The chain uses TRBV18 and TRBJ1-2; D is ambiguous. V was pared by 2 bases and J by 4 bases, with 14 bases between. Germline CDR1 is KGHSH and CDR2 is LQKENI. The CDR3 runs 15 residues. CDR3 sequence (DNA): TGTGCCAGCTCACCATTTGAGGCCAGAGGCTATGGCTACACCTTC. Translated, it gives CASSPFEARGYGYTF.

This clone was observed a single time. The chain uses TRBV29-1 and TRBJ2-2; unclear D gene. Germline loops: CDR1 SQVTM, CDR2 ANQGSEA. V shed 4 bases and J shed 2 bases, with 8 bases lying between them. The CDR3 length is 13 residues. The CDR3 region is CSVGQTNTGELFF. In DNA, the CDR3 is TGCAGCGTTGGTCAGACAAACACCGGGGAGCTGTTTTTT.

V and J are TRBV16 and TRBJ1-2; TRBD1 matches 7 bases. The germline V gene encodes CDR1 KGHSY and CDR2 FQNENV. This CDR3 has 14 amino acids. Trimming at V came to 4 bases and at J to 5 bases, leaving 7 bases not matched to a gene. This chain's CDR3 is CASSPEDRLYGYTF. The CDR3 coding sequence is TGTGCCAGCAGCCCCGAGGACAGGTTATATGGCTACACCTTC.

The chain carries TRBV18 and TRBJ2-1; D is uncertain. The CDR3 length is 15 residues. V lost 6 bases, J lost 0 bases, and 12 bases lay in between. Germline V gene data show CDR1 as KGHSH and CDR2 as LQKENI. The CDR3 nucleotides are TGTGCCAGCTCCCATCCGGGTAGCTCCTACAATGAGCAGTTCTTC. It translates to CASSHPGSSYNEQFF.

This clone has a single count. The chain recombines TRBV28 with TRBJ1-5; tentative D call: TRBD1 (5 bases). Germline CDR1 and CDR2: MDHEN and SYDVKM. V lost 6 bases and J 0 bases, leaving 12 bases between the germline ends. The CDR3 covers 15 residues. In DNA form, the CDR3 reads TGTGCCAGCAGCCTACACAGGTATAGCAATCAGCCCCAGCATTTT. Translation: CASSLHRYSNQPQHF.

The chain uses TRBV9 and TRBJ2-1, with TRBD2 as a possible D gene (5 bases). This CDR3 is built from 16 residues. In germline, CDR1 is SGDLS, CDR2 YYNGEE. V was cut by 0 bases and J by 9 bases, with 19 bases left in between. CDR3 DNA sequence: TGTGCCAGCAGCGTAGATCGGGATGTTTTTTTCACTGAGCAGTTCTTC. It yields the protein CASSVDRDVFFTEQFF.

V gene TRBV11-2 combines with J gene TRBJ1-4; unclear D gene. Germline V gene sequence: CDR1 SGHAT, CDR2 FQNNGV. Trimming removed 6 bases at V and 7 bases at J, with 15 bases between. The CDR3 consists of 14 residues. The CDR3: CASRGIRGSEKLFF. CDR3 nucleotide sequence: TGTGCCAGCAGGGGGATTAGAGGGAGTGAAAAACTGTTTTTT.

The chain couples TRBV7-9 to TRBJ1-2, with 8 bases that match TRBD1. Trimming took 5 bases from V and 6 from J; bases not matched to a gene: 8. This CDR3 is 14 amino acids long. The germline V gene has CDR1 SEHNR and CDR2 FQNEAQ (reference sequence). CDR3: CASSIGTGSDGYTF. The CDR3 DNA is TGTGCCAGCAGCATCGGGACAGGTTCGGATGGCTACACCTTC.

This clone turned up a few times. The J gene is TRBJ1-5, the V gene TRBV4-2; tentatively, D is TRBD1 (5 bases). The V gene lost 0 bases and the J gene lost 6 bases, with 15 bases spanning the gap. There are 16 residues in the CDR3. CDR1 and CDR2 from the germline V gene are LGHNA and YNFKEQ. DNA for the CDR3: TGTGCCAGCAGCCAAGAAGCGGGCCGGAGGGGTCAGCCCCAGCATTTT. Translating it yields CASSQEAGRRGQPQHF.

The rearrangement links TRBV19 to TRBJ2-7; D possibly corresponds to TRBD2 (6 bases). The CDR3 runs to 16 residues. Per the germline V gene, CDR1 is LNHDA and CDR2 is SQIVND (reference sequence). Trimming pared 4 bases from V and 4 bases from J, leaving 20 bases between. CDR3 in DNA: TGTGCCAGTAGTACCCCTGGACGGGGGAGTGGGTACGAGCAGTACTTC. It encodes CASSTPGRGSGYEQYF.

This clone has more than one count but fewer than ten. The gene calls are TRBV19 and TRBJ1-1; TRBD1 might be the D (6 bases). With 4 bases removed from V and 0 bases from J, the gap between germline ends came to 21 bases. CDR1 and CDR2 from the germline V gene are LNHDA and SQIVND (reference sequence). This CDR3 comprises 18 residues. CDR3 region: CASSTDPFSGQVNTEAFF. In DNA form, the CDR3 reads TGTGCCAGTAGTACGGACCCCTTTTCGGGACAAGTGAACACTGAAGCTTTCTTT.

This chain connects TRBV24-1 to TRBJ1-5; the match to TRBD1 covers 10 bases. With 5 bases clipped from V and 7 bases from J, the junction kept 7 bases outside the gene matches. CDR3 length: 15 amino acids. Germline V gene sequence: CDR1 KGHDR, CDR2 SFDVKD. CDR3 region: CATSGATGGGQPQHF. CDR3 DNA: TGTGCCACCAGTGGGGCGACAGGGGGCGGCCAGCCCCAGCATTTT.